This T cell receptor (beta chain) was sequenced during a study of cytomegalovirus exposure and HLA in healthy donors. The PCR had 60 Vbeta and 13 Jbeta primers. The assay was immunoSEQ multiplex PCR, and TCRdb's table has in-frame clones only and misses some. The data show 150,000 to 200,000 clones, 80% seen once. The CDR3 is made up of 15 amino acids. Germline values: CDR1 SEHNR, CDR2 FQNEAQ (reference sequence). This clone was recorded once. Its antigen is currently unknown. One end of the junction fails to match germline, which may point to a read error. Whole-study findings and limits: TCR beta chain V- and J-gene trimming was linked, in a later analysis, to a missense variant in DCLRE1C. HLA alleles were associated with fewer than 20,000 TCR beta sequences in a later analysis at 0.05 false discovery rate.

Sequencing was done on a sample of PBMCs. This clonotype was sampled from a woman between 35 and 50 years old in good health and CMV-seronegative. V usage is TRBV7-9 and J usage is TRBJ2-3, with 9 bases lining up with TRBD1. CDR3 bases: TGTGCCAGCAGCTTCCTAACAGGGGGCACGGATACGCAGTATTTT. Translation: CASSFLTGGTDTQYF.